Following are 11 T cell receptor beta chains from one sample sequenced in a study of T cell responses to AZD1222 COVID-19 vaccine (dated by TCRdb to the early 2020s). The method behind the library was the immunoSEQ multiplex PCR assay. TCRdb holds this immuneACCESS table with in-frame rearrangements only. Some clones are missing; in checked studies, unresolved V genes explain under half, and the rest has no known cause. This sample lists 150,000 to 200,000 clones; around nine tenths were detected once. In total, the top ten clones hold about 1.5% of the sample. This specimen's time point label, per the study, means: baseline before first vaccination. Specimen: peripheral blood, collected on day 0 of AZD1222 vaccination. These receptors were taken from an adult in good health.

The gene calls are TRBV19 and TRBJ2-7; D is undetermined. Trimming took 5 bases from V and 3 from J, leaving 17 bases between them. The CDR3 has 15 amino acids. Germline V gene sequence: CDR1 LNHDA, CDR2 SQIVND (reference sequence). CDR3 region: CASSSGPYPLYEQYF. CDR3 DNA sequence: TGTGCCAGTAGTTCTGGGCCCTACCCCCTCTACGAGCAGTACTTC.

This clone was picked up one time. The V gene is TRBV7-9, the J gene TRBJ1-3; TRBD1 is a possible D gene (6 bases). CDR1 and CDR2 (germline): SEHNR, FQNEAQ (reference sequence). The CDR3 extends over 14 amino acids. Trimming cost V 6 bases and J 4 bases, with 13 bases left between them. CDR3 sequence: CASRDNRVGNTIYF. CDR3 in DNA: TGTGCCAGCAGGGACAACAGGGTAGGAAACACCATATATTTT.

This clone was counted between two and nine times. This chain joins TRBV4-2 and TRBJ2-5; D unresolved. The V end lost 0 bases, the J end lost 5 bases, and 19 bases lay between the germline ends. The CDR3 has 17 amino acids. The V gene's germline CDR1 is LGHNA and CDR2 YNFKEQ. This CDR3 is CASSQDLFAATGETQYF. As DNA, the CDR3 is TGTGCCAGCAGCCAAGATCTTTTTGCGGCCACCGGGGAGACCCAGTACTTC.

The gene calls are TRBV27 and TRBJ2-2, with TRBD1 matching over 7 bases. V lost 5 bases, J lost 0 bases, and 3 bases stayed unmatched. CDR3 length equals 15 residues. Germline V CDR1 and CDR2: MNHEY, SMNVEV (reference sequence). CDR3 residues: CASSPGTANTGELFF. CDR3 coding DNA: TGTGCCAGCAGTCCCGGGACAGCGAACACCGGGGAGCTGTTTTTT.

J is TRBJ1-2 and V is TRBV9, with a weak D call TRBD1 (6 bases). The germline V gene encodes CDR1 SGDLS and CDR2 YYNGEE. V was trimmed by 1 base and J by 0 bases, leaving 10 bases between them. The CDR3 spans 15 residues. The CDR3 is CASSVSRGANYGYTF. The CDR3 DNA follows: TGTGCCAGCAGCGTAAGCAGGGGAGCTAACTATGGCTACACCTTC.

CDR3 sequence (DNA): TGTGCCACCAGTGATTTTTCCTGGGACAGGGATTCCTACGAGCAGTACGTC. It codes for CATSDFSWDRDSYEQYV. The chain uses TRBV24-1 and TRBJ2-7; 9 nucleotides line up with TRBD1. The V and J ends lost 1 base and 1 base, in that order; junction bases with no gene match: 7. In germline, CDR1 is KGHDR, CDR2 SFDVKD. The CDR3 extends over 17 amino acids.

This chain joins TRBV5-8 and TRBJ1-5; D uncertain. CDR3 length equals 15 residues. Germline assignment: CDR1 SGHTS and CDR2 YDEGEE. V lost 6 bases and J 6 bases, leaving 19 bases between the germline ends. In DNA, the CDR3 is TGTGCCAGCACCGCCCTCCGGGGAGTTGGTCAGCCCCAGCATTTT. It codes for CASTALRGVGQPQHF.

DNA of the CDR3: TGCAGCGTCGGTGGCGGGAATCAAGAGACCCAGTACTTC. It encodes CSVGGGNQETQYF. J is TRBJ2-5 and V is TRBV29-1; perhaps TRBD2 as D (6 bases). V was pared by 6 bases and J by 2 bases, with 13 bases between. The CDR3 is made up of 13 amino acids. Looked up from germline, CDR1 is SQVTM and CDR2 is ANQGSEA.

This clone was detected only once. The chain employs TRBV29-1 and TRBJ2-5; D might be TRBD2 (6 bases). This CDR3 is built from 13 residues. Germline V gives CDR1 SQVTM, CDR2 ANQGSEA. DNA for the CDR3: TGCGGCTCCGGTGTGCGGGGCATGGAGACCCAGTACTTC. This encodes CGSGVRGMETQYF.

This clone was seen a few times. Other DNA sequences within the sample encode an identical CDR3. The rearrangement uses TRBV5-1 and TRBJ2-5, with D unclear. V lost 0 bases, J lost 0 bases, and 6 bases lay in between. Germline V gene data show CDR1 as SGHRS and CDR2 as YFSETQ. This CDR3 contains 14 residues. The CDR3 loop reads CASSLGRNQETQYF. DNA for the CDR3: TGCGCCAGCAGCTTGGGACGCAACCAAGAGACCCAGTACTTC.

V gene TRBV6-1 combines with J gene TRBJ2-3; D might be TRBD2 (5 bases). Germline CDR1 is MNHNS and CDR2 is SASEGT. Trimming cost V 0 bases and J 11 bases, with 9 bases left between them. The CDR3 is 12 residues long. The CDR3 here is CASSEAPSRQYF. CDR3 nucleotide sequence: TGTGCCAGCAGTGAAGCACCTAGCCGGCAGTATTTT.